A selection of T cell receptor beta chains follows, all from one sample in a study of PD-1 blockade in classical Hodgkin lymphoma. Profiled with immunoSEQ multiplex PCR; TCRdb holds only in-frame clones, not every one. The sample lists roughly 7,400 clones; 80% were seen once. The sequencing used CD4+ T cells from blood, collected at baseline. The receptors originated from a human donor with classical Hodgkin lymphoma. CDR3s include the opening cysteine and the closing phenylalanine or tryptophan.

TRBJ1-5 | TRBV15 | CATSRRGTGGGNQPQHF
TRBJ1-2 | TRBV28 | CASSPYYETGTGGSYYGYTF
TRBJ2-1 | TRBV7-2 | CASSLRYNEQFF
TRBJ2-6 | TRBV19 | CASSISGLGANVLTF
TRBJ1-2 | TRBV5-1 | CASSLMGGANYGYTF
TRBJ2-7 | TRBV10-1 | CASSANRGGEQYF
TRBJ2-7 | TRBV10-1 | CASSESPGDEQYF
TRBJ2-2 | TRBV6-5 | CASSYARGDTGELFF
TRBJ2-5 | TRBV27 | CASSRGGTAKETQYF
TRBJ2-1 | TRBV6-5 | CASSPAESSYNEQFF
TRBJ2-5 | TRBV10-3 | CAIKNQGGTQYF
TRBJ2-7 | TRBV7-1 | CASSLAIRGRGGEQYF
TRBJ2-7 | TRBV5-1 | CASSSSPDRVTYEQYF
TRBJ2-5 | TRBV19 | CASRPQGEETQYF
TRBJ2-2 | TRBV7-2 | CASGQPGLNTGELFF